This T cell receptor beta chain was identified in a study of early T cells in non-severe SARS-CoV-2 infection. Study background: Unsorted whole blood bulk RNA was sequenced, with unpaired chains.

The length of the CDR3 is 14 residues. Per the germline V gene, CDR1 is MDHEN and CDR2 is SYDVKM. V lost 5 bases and J 0 bases, leaving 11 bases between the germline ends. The TCR library protocol attached unique molecular identifiers to the individual cDNA molecules. One entry per CDR3 protein results from TCRdb running MiXCR on the 5' RACE reads. The table shows 45,000 to 75,000 distinct CDR3 sequences, with roughly 12% occurring only once. This clonotype was seen repeatedly, ten times or more. Its antigen is still unknown. Study-level findings and limits: Matching with VDJdb favored anti-spike CD8 responses (missing private and CD4 specificities).

The sequenced sample was whole blood. This chain joins TRBV28 and TRBJ2-7, with D maybe TRBD1 (5 bases). This receptor was identified in an adult who was a healthcare worker with PCR-confirmed SARS-CoV-2 infection or an uninfected control (not recorded which). The CDR3: CASSQDSHSYEQYF. CDR3 nucleotides: TGTGCCAGCAGTCAAGACAGCCACTCCTACGAGCAGTACTTC.